This TCR beta chain originates from a study of Graves' ophthalmopathy and Graves' hyperthyroidism. Deletions cut 3 bases from V and 9 bases from J, with 12 bases between. This CDR3 comprises 13 residues. Germline V gives CDR1 SGHVS, CDR2 FQNEAQ. The diagnostic workup employed clinical symptoms, serum thyroxine, TRAb, thyroid ultrasound and orbital computed tomography. This clonotype was detected only a few times. Its antigen is still unknown. Researchers took RNA transcripts and amplified TCR beta CDR3 regions from them. HTBI primers served in a first-round RT-PCR, which a second-round multiplex PCR followed. One entry per CDR3 protein results from TCRdb running MiXCR on the multiplex PCR reads. The sample contains about 550,000 distinct CDR3 sequences, less than 40% of which appear only once. The study's findings and limits: Progression of ophthalmopathy was predicted by the model with about 67% sensitivity and approximately 72% specificity.

Material for sequencing was peripheral blood or thyroid tissue (not recorded which). This rearrangement joins TRBV7-8 to TRBJ2-1; D is uncertain. The origin of this receptor is an adult man with Graves' hyperthyroidism. CDR3 nucleotide sequence: TGTGCCAGCAGCTTGGGTACTGACACTGAGCAGTTCTTC. Translation: CASSLGTDTEQFF.